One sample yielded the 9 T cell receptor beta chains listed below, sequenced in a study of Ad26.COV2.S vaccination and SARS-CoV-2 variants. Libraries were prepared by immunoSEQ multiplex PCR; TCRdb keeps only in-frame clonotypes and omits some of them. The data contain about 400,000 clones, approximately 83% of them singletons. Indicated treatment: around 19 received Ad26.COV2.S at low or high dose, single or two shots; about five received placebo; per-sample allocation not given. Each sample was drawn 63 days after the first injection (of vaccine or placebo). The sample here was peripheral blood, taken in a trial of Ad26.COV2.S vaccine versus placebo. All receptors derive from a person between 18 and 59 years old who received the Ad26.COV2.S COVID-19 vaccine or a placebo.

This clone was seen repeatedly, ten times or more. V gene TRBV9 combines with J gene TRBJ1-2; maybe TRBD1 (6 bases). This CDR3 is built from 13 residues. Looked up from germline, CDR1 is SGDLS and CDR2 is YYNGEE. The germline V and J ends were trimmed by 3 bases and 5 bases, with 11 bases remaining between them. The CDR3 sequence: CASSDDRRYGYTF. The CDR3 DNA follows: TGTGCCAGCAGCGATGACAGGCGATATGGCTACACCTTC.

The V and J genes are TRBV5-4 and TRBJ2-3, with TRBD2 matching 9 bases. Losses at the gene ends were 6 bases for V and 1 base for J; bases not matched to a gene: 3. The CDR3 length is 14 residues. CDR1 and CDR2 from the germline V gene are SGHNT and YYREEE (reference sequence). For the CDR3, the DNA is TGTGCCAGCACCTTAGCGGGAGGCACAGATACGCAGTATTTT. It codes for CASTLAGGTDTQYF.

The DNA for the CDR3 is TGCAGCGTTGAAGGGGTCCCCGGGGCCACTGAAGCTTTCTTT. Its translation: CSVEGVPGATEAFF. This chain connects TRBV29-1 to TRBJ1-1, with a weak D call TRBD1 (5 bases). Trimming stripped 1 base from V and 4 bases from J, with 13 bases between. The CDR3 runs 14 residues. Germline V gene lookup returns CDR1 SQVTM and CDR2 ANQGSEA.

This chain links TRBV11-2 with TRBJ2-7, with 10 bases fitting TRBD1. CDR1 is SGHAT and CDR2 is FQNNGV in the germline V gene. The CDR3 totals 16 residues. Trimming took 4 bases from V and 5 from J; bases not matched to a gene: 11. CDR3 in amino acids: CASSSSLGTGVDEQYF. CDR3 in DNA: TGTGCCAGCAGCTCCTCCCTCGGGACAGGGGTGGACGAGCAGTACTTC. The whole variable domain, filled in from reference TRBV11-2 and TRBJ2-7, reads EAGVAQSPRYKIIEKRQSVAFWCNPISGHATLYWYQQILGQGPKLLIQFQNNGVVDDSQLPKDRFSAERLKGVDSTLKIQPAKLEDSAVYLCASSSSLGTGVDEQYFGPGTRLTVT.

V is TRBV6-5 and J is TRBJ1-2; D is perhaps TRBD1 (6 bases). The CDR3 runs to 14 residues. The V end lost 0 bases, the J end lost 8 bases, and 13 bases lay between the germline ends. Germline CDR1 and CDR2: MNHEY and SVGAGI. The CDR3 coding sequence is TGTGCCAGCAGTTACTCGATGGGGGCTGTAGGCTACACCTTC. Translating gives CASSYSMGAVGYTF.

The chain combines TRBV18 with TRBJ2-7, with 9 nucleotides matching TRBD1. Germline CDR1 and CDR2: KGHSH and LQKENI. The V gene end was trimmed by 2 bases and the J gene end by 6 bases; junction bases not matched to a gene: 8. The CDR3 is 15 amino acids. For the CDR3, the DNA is TGTGCCAGCTCACCAAGGGACAGGGTCCGAGGCGAGCAGTACTTC. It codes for CASSPRDRVRGEQYF.

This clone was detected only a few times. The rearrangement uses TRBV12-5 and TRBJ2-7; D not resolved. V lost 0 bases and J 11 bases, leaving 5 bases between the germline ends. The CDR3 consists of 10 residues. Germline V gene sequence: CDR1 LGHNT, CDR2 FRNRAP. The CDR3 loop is CASGLVSEYF. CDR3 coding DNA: TGTGCTAGTGGTTTGGTGTCCGAGTACTTC.

DNA of the CDR3: TGTGCCATCAGTGAGAGGGCAGTGGACTCACCCCTCCACTTT. This translates into CAISERAVDSPLHF. This chain joins TRBV10-3 and TRBJ1-6, with D unclear. This CDR3 has 14 amino acids. Deletions cut 2 bases from V and 10 bases from J, with 12 bases between. The germline gives CDR1 ENHRY, CDR2 SYGVKD.

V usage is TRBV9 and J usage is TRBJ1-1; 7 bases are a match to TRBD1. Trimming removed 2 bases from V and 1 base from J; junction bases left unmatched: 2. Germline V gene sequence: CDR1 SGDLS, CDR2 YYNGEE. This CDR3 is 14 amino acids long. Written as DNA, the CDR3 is TGTGCCAGCAGCGTGACAGGGACGAACACTGAAGCTTTCTTT. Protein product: CASSVTGTNTEAFF.